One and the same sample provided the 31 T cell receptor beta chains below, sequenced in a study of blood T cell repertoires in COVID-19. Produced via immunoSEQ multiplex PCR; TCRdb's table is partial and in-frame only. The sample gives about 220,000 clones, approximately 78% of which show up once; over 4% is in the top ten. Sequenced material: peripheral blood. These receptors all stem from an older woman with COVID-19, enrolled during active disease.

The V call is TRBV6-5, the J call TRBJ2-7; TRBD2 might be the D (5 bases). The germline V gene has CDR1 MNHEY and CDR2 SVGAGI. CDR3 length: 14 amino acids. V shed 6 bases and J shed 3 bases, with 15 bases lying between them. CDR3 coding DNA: TGTGCCAGCAGGAACGGGATAGCAGGCTACGAGCAGTACTTC. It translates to CASRNGIAGYEQYF.

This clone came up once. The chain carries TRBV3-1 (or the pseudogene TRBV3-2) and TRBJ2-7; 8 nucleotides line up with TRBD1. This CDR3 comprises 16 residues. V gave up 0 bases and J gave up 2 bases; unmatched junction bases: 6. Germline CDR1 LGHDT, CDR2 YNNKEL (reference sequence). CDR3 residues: CASSQDRGQLAYEQYF. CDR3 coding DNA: TGTGCCAGCAGCCAAGACAGGGGGCAATTAGCCTACGAGCAGTACTTC.

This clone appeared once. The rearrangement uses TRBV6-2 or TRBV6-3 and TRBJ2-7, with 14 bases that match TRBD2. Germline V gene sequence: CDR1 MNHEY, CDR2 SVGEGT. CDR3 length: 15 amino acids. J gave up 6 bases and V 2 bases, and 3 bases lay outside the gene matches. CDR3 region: CASSYEGTSGSEQYF. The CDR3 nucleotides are TGTGCCAGCAGTTACGAAGGGACTAGCGGGAGCGAGCAGTACTTC.

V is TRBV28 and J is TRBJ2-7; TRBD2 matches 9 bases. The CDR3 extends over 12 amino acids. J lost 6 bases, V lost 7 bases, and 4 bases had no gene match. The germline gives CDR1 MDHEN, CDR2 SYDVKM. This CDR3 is CASTQAGGEQYF. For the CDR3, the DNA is TGTGCCAGCACCCAAGCGGGAGGCGAGCAGTACTTC.

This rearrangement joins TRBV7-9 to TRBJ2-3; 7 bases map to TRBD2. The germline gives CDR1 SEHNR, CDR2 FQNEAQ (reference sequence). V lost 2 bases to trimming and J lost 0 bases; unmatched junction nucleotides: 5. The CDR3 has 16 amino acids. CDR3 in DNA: TGTGCCAGCAGCTTAAGCCGGGAGGCGAGCACAGATACGCAGTATTTT. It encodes CASSLSREASTDTQYF.

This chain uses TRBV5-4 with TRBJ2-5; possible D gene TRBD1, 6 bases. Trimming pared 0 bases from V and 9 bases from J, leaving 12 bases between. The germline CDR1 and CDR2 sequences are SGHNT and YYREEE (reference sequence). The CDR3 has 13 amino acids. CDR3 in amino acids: CASSLEWGRAQYF. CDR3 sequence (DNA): TGTGCCAGCAGCTTGGAATGGGGGCGGGCCCAGTACTTC.

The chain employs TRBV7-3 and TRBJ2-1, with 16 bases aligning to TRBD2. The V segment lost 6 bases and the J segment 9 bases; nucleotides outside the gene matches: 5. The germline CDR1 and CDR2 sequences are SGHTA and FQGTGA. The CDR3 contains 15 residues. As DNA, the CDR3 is TGTGCCAGCAGGGCCGGGACTAGCGGGAGGGTTGAGCAGTTCTTC. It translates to CASRAGTSGRVEQFF. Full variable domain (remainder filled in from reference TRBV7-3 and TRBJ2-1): GAGVSQTPSNKVTEKGKYVELRCDPISGHTALYWYRQSLGQGPEFLIYFQGTGAADDSGLPNDRFFAVRPEGSVSTLKIQRTERGDSAVYLCASRAGTSGRVEQFFGPGTRLTVL.

CDR3 sequence: CASSSPYRDYGYTF. The CDR3 DNA is TGTGCCAGTAGTAGCCCCTACCGGGACTATGGCTACACCTTC. The V call is TRBV19, the J call TRBJ1-2; D call uncertain. Germline V gene sequence: CDR1 LNHDA, CDR2 SQIVND (reference sequence). This CDR3 is 14 amino acids long. The V gene lost 4 bases and the J gene lost 3 bases, with 12 bases spanning the gap.

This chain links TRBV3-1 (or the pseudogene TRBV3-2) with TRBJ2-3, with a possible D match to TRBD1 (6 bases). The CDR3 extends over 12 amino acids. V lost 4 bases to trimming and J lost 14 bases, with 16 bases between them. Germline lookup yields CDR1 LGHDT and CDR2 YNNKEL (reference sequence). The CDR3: CASSPSTGKLYF. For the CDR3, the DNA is TGTGCCAGCAGCCCGTCGACAGGCAAATTGTATTTT.

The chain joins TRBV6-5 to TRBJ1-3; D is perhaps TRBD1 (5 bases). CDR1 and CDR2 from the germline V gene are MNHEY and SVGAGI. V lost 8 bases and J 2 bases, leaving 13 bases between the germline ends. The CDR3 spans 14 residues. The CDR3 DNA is TGTGCCAGCTGCCGGACAAGGGCTGGAAACACCATATATTTT. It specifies CASCRTRAGNTIYF.

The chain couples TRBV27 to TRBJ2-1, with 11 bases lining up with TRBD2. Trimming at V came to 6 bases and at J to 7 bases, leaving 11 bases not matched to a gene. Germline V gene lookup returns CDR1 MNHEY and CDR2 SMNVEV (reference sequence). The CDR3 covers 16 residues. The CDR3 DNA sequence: TGTGCCAGCAGGGCACTAGCGGGAGAAGGGAATAATGAGCAGTTCTTC. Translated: CASRALAGEGNNEQFF.

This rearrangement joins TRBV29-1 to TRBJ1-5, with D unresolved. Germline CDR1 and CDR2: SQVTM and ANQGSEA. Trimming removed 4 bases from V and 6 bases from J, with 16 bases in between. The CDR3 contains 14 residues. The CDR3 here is CSVVESGKSQPQHF. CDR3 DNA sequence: TGCAGCGTTGTCGAGTCCGGTAAGAGTCAGCCCCAGCATTTT.

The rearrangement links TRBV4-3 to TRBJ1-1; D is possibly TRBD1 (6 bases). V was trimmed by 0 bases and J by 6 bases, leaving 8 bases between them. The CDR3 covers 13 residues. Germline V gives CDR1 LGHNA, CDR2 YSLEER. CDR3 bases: TGCGCCAGCAGCCAAGATCACAGGGCTGAAGCTTTCTTT. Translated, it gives CASSQDHRAEAFF.

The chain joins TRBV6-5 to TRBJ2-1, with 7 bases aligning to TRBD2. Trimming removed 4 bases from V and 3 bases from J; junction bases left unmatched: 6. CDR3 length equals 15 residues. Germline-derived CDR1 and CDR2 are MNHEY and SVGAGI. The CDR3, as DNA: TGTGCCAGCAGTTCTTTAGCGGGCGACTACAATGAGCAGTTCTTC. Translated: CASSSLAGDYNEQFF.

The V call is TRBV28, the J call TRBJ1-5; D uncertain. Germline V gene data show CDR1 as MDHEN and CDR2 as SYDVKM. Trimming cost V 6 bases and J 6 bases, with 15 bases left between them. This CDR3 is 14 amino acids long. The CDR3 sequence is CASRPEAESQPQHF. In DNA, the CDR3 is TGTGCCAGCAGGCCTGAGGCGGAGAGTCAGCCCCAGCATTTT. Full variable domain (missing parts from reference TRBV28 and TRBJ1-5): DVKVTQSSRYLVKRTGEKVFLECVQDMDHENMFWYRQDPGLGLRLIYFSYDVKMKEKGDIPEGYSVSREKKERFSLILESASTNQTSMYLCASRPEAESQPQHFGDGTRLSIL.

DNA for the CDR3: TGTGCCAGTAGTCGTGGAGACAGCCTCGGGGAGGGTAATGAAAAACTGTTTTTT. This sequence encodes CASSRGDSLGEGNEKLFF. The chain carries TRBV19 and TRBJ1-4, with D tentatively TRBD1 (5 bases). Germline V gene data show CDR1 as LNHDA and CDR2 as SQIVND (reference sequence). The V end was cut by 5 bases, the J end by 4 bases, with 23 bases between. The CDR3 loop spans 18 amino acids. Variable domain in full (rest from reference TRBV19 and TRBJ1-4): DGGITQSPKYLFRKEGQNVTLSCEQNLNHDAMYWYRQDPGQGLRLIYYSQIVNDFQKGDIAEGYSVSREKKESFPLTVTSAQKNPTAFYLCASSRGDSLGEGNEKLFFGSGTQLSVL.

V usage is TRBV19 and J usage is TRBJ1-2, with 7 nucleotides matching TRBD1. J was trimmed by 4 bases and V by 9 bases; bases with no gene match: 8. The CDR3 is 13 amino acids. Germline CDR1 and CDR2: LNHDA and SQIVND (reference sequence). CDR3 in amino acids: CARPPGQSYGYTF. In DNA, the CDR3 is TGTGCCAGACCCCCGGGACAGAGCTATGGCTACACCTTC.

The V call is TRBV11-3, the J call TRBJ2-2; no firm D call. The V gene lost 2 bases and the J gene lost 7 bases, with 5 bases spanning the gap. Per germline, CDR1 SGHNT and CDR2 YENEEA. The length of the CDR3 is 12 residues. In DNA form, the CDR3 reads TGTGCCAGCAGCTTATTTAGCGGGGAGCTGTTTTTT. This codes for CASSLFSGELFF.

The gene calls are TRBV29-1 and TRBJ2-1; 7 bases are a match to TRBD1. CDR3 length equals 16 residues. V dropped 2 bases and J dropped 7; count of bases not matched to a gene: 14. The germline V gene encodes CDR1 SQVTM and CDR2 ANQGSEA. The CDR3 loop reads CSVESYLSDRENEQFF. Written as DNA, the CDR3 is TGCAGCGTTGAATCGTACCTAAGTGACAGGGAAAATGAGCAGTTCTTC.

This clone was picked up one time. CDR3 protein: CASSREPLAASSYNEQFF. DNA of the CDR3: TGTGCCAGCAGCCGCGAACCACTAGCAGCGAGTTCCTACAATGAGCAGTTCTTC. The chain couples TRBV7-2 to TRBJ2-1, with D possibly being TRBD2 (6 bases). Trimming took 5 bases from V and 1 from J, leaving 21 bases between them. The CDR3 contains 18 residues. Germline V gene data show CDR1 as SGHTA and CDR2 as FQGNSA.

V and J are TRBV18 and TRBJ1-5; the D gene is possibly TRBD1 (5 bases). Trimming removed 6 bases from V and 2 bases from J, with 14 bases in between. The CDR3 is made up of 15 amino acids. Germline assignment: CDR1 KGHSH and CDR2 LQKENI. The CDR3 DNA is TGTGCCAGCTCGCAAGCAGGGTCAGGCAATCAGCCCCAGCATTTT. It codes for CASSQAGSGNQPQHF.

The CDR3 bases are TGTGCCAGTAGTTCCACCGGGACAGGGTTCGAGCAGTACTTC. Translation: CASSSTGTGFEQYF. This sequence joins TRBV19 and TRBJ2-7, with 9 bases that match TRBD1. Germline V gives CDR1 LNHDA, CDR2 SQIVND (reference sequence). The V and J ends lost 5 bases and 6 bases, in that order; junction bases with no gene match: 8. The CDR3 length is 14 residues.

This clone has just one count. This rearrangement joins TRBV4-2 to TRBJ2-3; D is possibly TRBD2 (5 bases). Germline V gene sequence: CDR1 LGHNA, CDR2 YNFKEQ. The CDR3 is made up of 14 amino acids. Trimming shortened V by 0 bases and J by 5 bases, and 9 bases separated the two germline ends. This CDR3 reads CASSQELAKDTQYF. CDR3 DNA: TGTGCCAGCAGCCAAGAGCTAGCAAAAGATACGCAGTATTTT.

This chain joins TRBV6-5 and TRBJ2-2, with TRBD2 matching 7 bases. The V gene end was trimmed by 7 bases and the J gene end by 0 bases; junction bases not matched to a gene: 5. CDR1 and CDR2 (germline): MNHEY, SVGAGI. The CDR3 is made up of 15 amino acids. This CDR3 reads CASIRGSANTGELFF. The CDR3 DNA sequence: TGTGCCAGCATCCGCGGGAGTGCGAACACCGGGGAGCTGTTTTTT.

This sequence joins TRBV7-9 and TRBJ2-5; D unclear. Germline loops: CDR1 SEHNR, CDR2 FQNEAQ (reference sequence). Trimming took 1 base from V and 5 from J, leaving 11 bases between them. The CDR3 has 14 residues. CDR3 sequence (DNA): TGTGCCAGCAGCTTAGGAGGTCAGAGGGAGACCCAGTACTTC. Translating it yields CASSLGGQRETQYF.

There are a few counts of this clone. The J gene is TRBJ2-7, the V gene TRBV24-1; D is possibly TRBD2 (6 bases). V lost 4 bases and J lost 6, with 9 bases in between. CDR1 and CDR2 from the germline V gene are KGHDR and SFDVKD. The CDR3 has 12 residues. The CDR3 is CATSDRESEQYF. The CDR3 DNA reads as TGTGCCACCAGTGACCGGGAGAGCGAGCAGTACTTC.

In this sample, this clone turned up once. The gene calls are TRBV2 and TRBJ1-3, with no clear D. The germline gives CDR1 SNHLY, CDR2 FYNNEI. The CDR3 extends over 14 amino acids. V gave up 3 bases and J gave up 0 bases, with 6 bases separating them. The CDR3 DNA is TGTGCCAGCAGTGAGGAGTACTCTGGAAACACCATATATTTT. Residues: CASSEEYSGNTIYF.

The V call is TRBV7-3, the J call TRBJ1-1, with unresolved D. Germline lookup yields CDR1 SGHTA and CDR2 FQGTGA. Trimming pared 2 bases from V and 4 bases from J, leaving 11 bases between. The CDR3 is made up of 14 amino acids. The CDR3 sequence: CASSLWRDSTEAFF. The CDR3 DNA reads TGTGCCAGCAGCTTATGGAGGGATTCCACTGAAGCTTTCTTT.

CDR3 amino acids: CASSLTQAALHF. CDR3 bases: TGTGCCAGCAGTTTGACACAGGCAGCCCTCCACTTT. V usage is TRBV28 and J usage is TRBJ1-6, with TRBD1 as a possible D gene (5 bases). CDR3 length: 12 residues. Trimming took off 3 bases at V and 14 bases at J, with 11 bases between the two ends. Germline V gene lookup returns CDR1 MDHEN and CDR2 SYDVKM.

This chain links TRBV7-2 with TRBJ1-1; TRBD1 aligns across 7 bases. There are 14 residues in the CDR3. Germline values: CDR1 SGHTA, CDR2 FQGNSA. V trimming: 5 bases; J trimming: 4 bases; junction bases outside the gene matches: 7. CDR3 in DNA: TGTGCCAGCAGCACAAGACAGGGTGGCACTGAAGCTTTCTTT. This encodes CASSTRQGGTEAFF.

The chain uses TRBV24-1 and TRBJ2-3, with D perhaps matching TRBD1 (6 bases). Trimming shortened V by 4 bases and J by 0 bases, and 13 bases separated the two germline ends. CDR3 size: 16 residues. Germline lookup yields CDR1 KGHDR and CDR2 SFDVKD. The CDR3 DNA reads TGTGCCACCAGTGAACCGGGACAACCTAGCACAGATACGCAGTATTTT. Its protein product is CATSEPGQPSTDTQYF.